This TCR beta chain is drawn from a study of identical twins. Germline CDR1 SQVTM, CDR2 ANQGSEA. The CDR3 totals 14 residues. The V segment lost 3 bases and the J segment 3 bases; nucleotides outside the gene matches: 5. Study outcomes and limitations: Those out-of-frame alpha sequences shared by twins showed an excess of low generation probability.

On this clonotype itself: Its specificity is unknown.

One entry per CDR3 protein results from TCRdb running MiXCR on the 5' RACE reads. The sample lists under 300,000 distinct CDR3 sequences, 6.5% occurring once. These data were likewise used in another study, on T cells expressing NK-cell markers.

Sequencing input: CD8+ T cells sorted from blood. The chain has TRBV29-1 and TRBJ2-1; 7 bases are a match to TRBD2. The sequence was obtained from a woman aged 18-30 years in good health. The CDR3 is CSVDGGGYYNEQFF. The DNA for the CDR3 is TGCAGCGTTGATGGGGGGGGGTACTACAATGAGCAGTTCTTC.